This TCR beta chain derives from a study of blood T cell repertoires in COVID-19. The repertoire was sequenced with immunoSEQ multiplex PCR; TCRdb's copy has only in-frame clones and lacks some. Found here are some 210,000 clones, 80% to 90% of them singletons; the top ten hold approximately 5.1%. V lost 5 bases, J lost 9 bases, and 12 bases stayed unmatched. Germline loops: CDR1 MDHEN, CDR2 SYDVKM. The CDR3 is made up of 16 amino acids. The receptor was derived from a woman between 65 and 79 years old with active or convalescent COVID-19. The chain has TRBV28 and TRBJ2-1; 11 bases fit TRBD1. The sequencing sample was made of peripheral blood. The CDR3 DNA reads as TGTGCCAGCAGTCCCCTAGGGACAGGGGGGGATAGTGAGCAGTTCTTC. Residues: CASSPLGTGGDSEQFF.